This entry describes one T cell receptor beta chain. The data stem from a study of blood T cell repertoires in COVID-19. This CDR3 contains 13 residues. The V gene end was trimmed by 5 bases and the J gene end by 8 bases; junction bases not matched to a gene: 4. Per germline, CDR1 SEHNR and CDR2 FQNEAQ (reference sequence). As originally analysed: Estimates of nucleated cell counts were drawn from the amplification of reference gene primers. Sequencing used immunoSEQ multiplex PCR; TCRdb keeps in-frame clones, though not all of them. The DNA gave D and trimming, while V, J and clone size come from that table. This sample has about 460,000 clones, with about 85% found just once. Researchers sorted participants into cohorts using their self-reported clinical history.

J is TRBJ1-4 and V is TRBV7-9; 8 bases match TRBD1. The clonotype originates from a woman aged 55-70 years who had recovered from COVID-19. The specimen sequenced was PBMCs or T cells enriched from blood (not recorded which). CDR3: CASSPRQGEKLFF. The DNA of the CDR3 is TGTGCCAGCAGCCCGAGACAGGGGGAAAAACTGTTTTTT.